Following are 11 T cell receptor beta chains from one sample sequenced in a study of spatial heterogeneity in lung cancer. Specified time point: blood at routine non-recurrence follow-up after resection. Whole RNA came from tumor, nontumor lung or frozen PBMC and was sequenced without being sorted. TCRdb independently ran MiXCR on the 5' RACE reads; one entry per CDR3 protein. Of approximately 56,000 distinct CDR3 sequences in the sample, roughly 7.4% were seen once. Sequencing used PBMCs, obtained at follow-up. These receptors were collected from a female donor with early-stage non-small cell lung cancer.

At least ten counts were recorded for this clonotype. The chain links TRBV7-9 to TRBJ2-1; 8 bases align to TRBD1. CDR3 length: 14 amino acids. In germline, CDR1 is SEHNR, CDR2 FQNEAQ (reference sequence). After removal of 4 bases from V and 7 bases from J, the junction contained 6 bases not matched to a gene. CDR3 in amino acids: CASSSGQGRNEQFF. CDR3 nucleotide sequence: TGTGCCAGCAGCTCCGGACAGGGAAGGAATGAGCAGTTCTTC.

In its sample, this clonotype was seen a few times. CDR3 nucleotide sequence: TGCGCCAGCAGCACATTAGCGGACGACACAGATACGCAGTATTTT. It translates to CASSTLADDTDTQYF. The V gene is TRBV5-1, the J gene TRBJ2-3; D is possibly TRBD2 (6 bases). V was shortened by 4 bases and J by 2 bases, with 14 bases between the two germline ends. The V gene's germline CDR1 is SGHRS and CDR2 YFSETQ. CDR3 length: 15 residues.

The V call is TRBV6-2 or TRBV6-3, the J call TRBJ1-2, with D maybe TRBD1 (6 bases). CDR3 length: 14 residues. CDR1 MNHEY and CDR2 SVGEGT come from the germline V gene. Trimming pared 5 bases from V and 1 base from J, leaving 11 bases between. CDR3 loop: CASSPGDVNYGYTF. Here the CDR3 DNA reads TGTGCCAGCAGTCCAGGGGACGTTAACTATGGCTACACCTTC.

Many counts were recorded for this clonotype. V usage is TRBV20-1 and J usage is TRBJ2-4, with 7 bases aligning to TRBD1. This CDR3 is built from 11 residues. With V trimmed by 5 bases and J by 9 bases, 4 bases remained unmatched. Germline CDR1 is DFQATT and CDR2 is SNEGSKA (reference sequence). The CDR3 DNA follows: TGCAGTGCTGCACAGGGGCCCATTCAGTACTTC. Its protein product is CSAAQGPIQYF.

In its sample, this clonotype was seen many times. This chain uses TRBV7-8 with TRBJ2-7; a weak D match, TRBD1 (6 bases). Germline V lookup: CDR1 SGHVS, CDR2 FQNEAQ. This CDR3 has 14 residues. Trimming cost V 5 bases and J 3 bases, with 14 bases left between them. As DNA, the CDR3 is TGTGCCAGCAGCCCGTGGACAGAGGACTACGAGCAGTACTTC. Amino acid sequence: CASSPWTEDYEQYF. Using reference TRBV7-8 and TRBJ2-7 for the parts outside the CDR3, the full variable domain is GAGVSQSPRYKVAKRGQDVALRCDPISGHVSLFWYQQALGQGPEFLTYFQNEAQLDKSGLPSDRFFAERPEGSVSTLKIQRTQQEDSAVYLCASSPWTEDYEQYFGPGTRLTVT.

The V and J genes are TRBV2 and TRBJ1-5, with 8 bases identical to TRBD1. This CDR3 spans 13 amino acids. CDR1 and CDR2 (germline): SNHLY, FYNNEI. The J segment lost 11 bases and the V segment lost 7 bases, leaving 10 bases of the junction unmatched. CDR3 in amino acids: CASTLLLGQAQHF. As DNA, the CDR3 is TGTGCCAGCACCCTTCTGTTGGGACAGGCCCAGCATTTT.

V gene TRBV28 combines with J gene TRBJ1-6; D call uncertain. Germline values: CDR1 MDHEN, CDR2 SYDVKM. This CDR3 is 11 amino acids long. Deletions cut 3 bases from V and 18 bases from J, with 12 bases between. For the CDR3, the DNA is TGTGCCAGCAGTTTCAGGCAGGTTAGCCACTTT. This encodes CASSFRQVSHF.

This clonotype was observed a handful of times. The chain's CDR3 is CASSLSGQGGNYGYTF. CDR3 sequence (DNA): TGTGCCAGCAGTTTATCGGGACAGGGGGGGAACTATGGCTACACCTTC. This chain joins TRBV27 and TRBJ1-2, with TRBD1 matching over 11 bases. Germline V gene lookup returns CDR1 MNHEY and CDR2 SMNVEV (reference sequence). This CDR3 contains 16 residues. V shed 0 bases, J shed 2 bases, and the junction held 2 bases outside the gene matches.

This sequence joins TRBV5-1 and TRBJ2-5; 12 bases are shared with TRBD2. V trimming: 5 bases; J trimming: 2 bases; junction bases outside the gene matches: 1. The length of the CDR3 is 14 residues. Germline loops: CDR1 SGHRS, CDR2 YFSETQ. The CDR3 DNA sequence: TGCGCCAGCAGGCTAGCGGGGGGGCAAGAGACCCAGTACTTC. Residues: CASRLAGGQETQYF.

This clonotype has more than one count but fewer than ten. This chain links TRBV4-3 with TRBJ2-3; 9 positions agree with TRBD2. This CDR3 region has 15 residues. V lost 2 bases to trimming and J lost 1 base; unmatched junction nucleotides: 1. The germline CDR1 and CDR2 sequences are LGHNA and YSLEER. CDR3 residues: CASSQQRGGTDTQYF. The CDR3 region has the DNA TGCGCCAGCAGCCAACAGCGGGGGGGCACAGATACGCAGTATTTT.

This clonotype was picked up many times. V is TRBV7-8 and J is TRBJ2-5; tentatively, D is TRBD2 (6 bases). CDR1 and CDR2 from the germline V gene are SGHVS and FQNEAQ. V shed 2 bases and J shed 5 bases, with 21 bases lying between them. The CDR3 sequence is 17 residues long. CDR3 amino acids: CASSLLAGTYKMETQYF. CDR3 nucleotide sequence: TGTGCCAGCAGCTTATTGGCCGGGACTTACAAGATGGAGACCCAGTACTTC. The complete variable domain, with remaining parts taken from reference TRBV7-8 and TRBJ2-5, reads GAGVSQSPRYKVAKRGQDVALRCDPISGHVSLFWYQQALGQGPEFLTYFQNEAQLDKSGLPSDRFFAERPEGSVSTLKIQRTQQEDSAVYLCASSLLAGTYKMETQYFGPGTRLLVL.